These T cell receptor beta chains were read from a single sample in a study of T-cell reconstitution after alpha-beta-depleted transplantation in children. TCRdb redid the calling of the PCR reads with MiXCR, one entry per CDR3 protein. The sample carries just under 550,000 distinct CDR3 sequences, around 20% recorded once. Sequenced material: PBMCs from the stem cell graft donor, taken from the stem cell graft. The receptors come from a human donor who donated a stem cell graft to a child with acute lymphoblastic leukemia. The conserved cysteine and the conserved F or W are not part of the CDR3 here.

cdr3_aa: ASSYHDGTSSYEQY; v_call: TRBV11-1
cdr3_aa: ASSLLRLLVGADTQY; v_call: TRBV27
cdr3_aa: ASSLASPRYEQY; v_call: TRBV5-1
cdr3_aa: AISESWKNNLRPHEQY; v_call: TRBV10-3
cdr3_aa: ASSTRDRGSTDTQY; v_call: TRBV5-1
cdr3_aa: AISDPTTGKDYGYT; v_call: TRBV10-3
cdr3_aa: ASSLARNEKLF; v_call: TRBV12-3/TRBV12-4
cdr3_aa: ASSLTPGDNEQF; v_call: TRBV12-3/TRBV12-4
cdr3_aa: SARVAEYYEQY; v_call: TRBV20-1
cdr3_aa: SAKRGGGSSSYNEQF; v_call: TRBV20-1
cdr3_aa: ASSARLAGGPPGELF; v_call: TRBV11-2
cdr3_aa: ASSQHSSYEQY; v_call: TRBV12-3/TRBV12-4
cdr3_aa: SAGTGKRDTQY; v_call: TRBV20-1
cdr3_aa: ASSQGQLLNQPQH; v_call: TRBV4-2
cdr3_aa: ASSSGTSAYNEQF; v_call: TRBV5-1
cdr3_aa: ASSLDRQAYEQY; v_call: TRBV5-1
cdr3_aa: ASLPAGGRTEAF; v_call: TRBV7-2
cdr3_aa: AIRAGQGNSEQY; v_call: TRBV10-3
cdr3_aa: ASSFGPNRN; v_call: TRBV12-3/TRBV12-4
cdr3_aa: ASSPRAGTSGWEQF; v_call: TRBV5-1
cdr3_aa: SASGLAGEITSTDTQY; v_call: TRBV20-1
cdr3_aa: ASSLAGGGETQY; v_call: TRBV12-3/TRBV12-4
cdr3_aa: SDQGAGETQY; v_call: TRBV29-1
cdr3_aa: ASGRMGELF; v_call: TRBV5-1
cdr3_aa: ASSLERPGPEQY; v_call: TRBV11-2
cdr3_aa: SASSGHRYEQY; v_call: TRBV20-1
cdr3_aa: ASSPLPEYEQY; v_call: TRBV18
cdr3_aa: ASSLTVGLTHNEQF; v_call: TRBV5-1
cdr3_aa: ASSSRLADPTDTQY; v_call: TRBV11-2
cdr3_aa: ASSLDRGPEQY; v_call: TRBV5-4
cdr3_aa: ASSLVPYGAQY; v_call: TRBV5-8
cdr3_aa: SVEDWSPNGEKLF; v_call: TRBV29-1
cdr3_aa: ASSVGVGLGENEQF; v_call: TRBV9
cdr3_aa: ASSPYGRANVLT; v_call: TRBV12-3/TRBV12-4
cdr3_aa: ASSPGTSGQGVY; v_call: TRBV3-1
cdr3_aa: ASSQGQGRLREY; v_call: TRBV27
cdr3_aa: ASSLELGLAGGVPGANVLT; v_call: TRBV5-1
cdr3_aa: ASGLSLTYEQY; v_call: TRBV12-5
cdr3_aa: ASSLRGREQF; v_call: TRBV5-6
cdr3_aa: ATGYLSSYEQY; v_call: TRBV27
cdr3_aa: ASSLIPLGRETQY; v_call: TRBV7-3
cdr3_aa: ASSLEVSGLKQF; v_call: TRBV7-9
cdr3_aa: ASSMVGTSVYEQY; v_call: TRBV19
cdr3_aa: ASSSGRGQKTQY; v_call: TRBV7-7
cdr3_aa: ASSLAAYNEKLF; v_call: TRBV7-9
cdr3_aa: ASSRRDRGYEQY; v_call: TRBV7-9
cdr3_aa: ASSLSLAGFTDTQY; v_call: TRBV12-3/TRBV12-4
cdr3_aa: ASSLLSSGRASHEQF; v_call: TRBV4-1
cdr3_aa: SVEDQGYEQY; v_call: TRBV29-1
cdr3_aa: ASRSLAGGNTGELF; v_call: TRBV7-9
cdr3_aa: ASSLSRTSNYEQY; v_call: TRBV5-1
cdr3_aa: ASSVQGRYSPLH; v_call: TRBV5-6
cdr3_aa: ASSLRASGTSSYNEQF; v_call: TRBV4-1